This T cell receptor (beta chain) was profiled in a study of blood T cell repertoires in COVID-19 (dated by TCRdb to 2018 to 2020). For the study in its entirety: The collaborator samples originated in the United States, Italy and Spain and spanned the acute and convalescent phases of COVID-19. The material from the prospective study consisted of cDNA or gDNA derived from T cells, B-cell-depleted T cells, or PBMCs. The dataset comprised deeply sampled blood TCRbeta repertoires from subjects exposed to, actively infected with, or recovered from COVID-19. The repertoires were released in a freely available public database meant as a resource for research on the immune response to SARS-CoV-2. Samples came from the ongoing ImmuneRACE study (first 160 participants) plus 1,254 subjects from 6 global collaborators. The sample metadata nearly always contained a de-identified subject ID, COVID-19 status, age in years and sex. Where available, HLA class I and class II types were obtained from metadata supplied by the sample provider rather than from assay-based typing.

Overall study results and their limits: The amount of clinical and demographic metadata varied by source and participant and was provided uncurated.

Counted from cysteine to phenylalanine, this CDR3 has 14 amino acids. Only CDR3 DNA is held: 42 bases, read in frame from base 1. In the germline V gene, CDR1 corresponds to SNHLY and CDR2 to FYNNEI. The germline V end is reduced by 4 bases and the J end by 4 bases; junction bases left unmatched: 6. Each collaborating institution followed its own protocols to collect whole blood in K2EDTA tubes. For TCRbeta analysis, collaborator samples were shipped as frozen whole blood, as isolated PBMCs, or as DNA extracted from either sample type. TCRbeta CDR3 regions were amplified from genomic DNA by means of the immunoSEQ Assay, a bias-controlled multiplex PCR. Per the authors' processing: Nucleated cell counts per sample were estimated from amplification of reference gene primers within the assay. Sequence reads were collapsed and filtered to measure the absolute abundance of every unique TCRbeta CDR3 rearrangement. For each sample, productive Simpson clonality was calculated as the square root of Simpson's diversity index across productive rearrangements. As stored in TCRdb, this immuneACCESS dataset retains in-frame rearrangements with V and J assigned. A fraction of the clones does not appear; measured against another copy, unresolved V genes explain less than half of the discrepancy, and the remainder lacks a known reason. That table is the source of V, J and clone size, and D and trimming were worked out from the DNA. The sample table shows 200,000 to 300,000 clones, and approximately 80% are seen once. The ten biggest clones cover 3.5% to 5% of the sample.

Regarding this clone: The specificity of this receptor is unknown. The record has no base qualities; no much larger clone is one base away.

This receptor was obtained from a man in his fifties or sixties with acute or convalescent COVID-19. Sample: peripheral blood. The rearrangement joined TRBV2 to TRBJ2-7, with 8 bases in between that match TRBD1. CDR3 region: CASSAETGVYEQYF. The nucleotide sequence is TGTGCCAGCAGTGCCGAGACAGGGGTATACGAGCAGTACTTC. This CDR3, with the reference TRBV2 and TRBJ2-7 proteins standing in past its ends, gives the full variable domain EPEVTQTPSHQVTQMGQEVILRCVPISNHLYFYWYRQILGQKVEFLVSFYNNEISEKSEIFDDQFSVERPDGSNFTLKIRSTKLEDSAMYFCASSAETGVYEQYFGPGTRLTVT.